This TCR beta chain was recorded in a study of blood T cell repertoires in COVID-19 (dated by TCRdb to 2018 to 2021). General notes on the study: Collaborator samples came from the United States, Italy and Spain and covered acute and convalescent phases of COVID-19. The repertoires were released in a freely available public database intended as a resource for research on the immune response to SARS-CoV-2. The prospective study material was composed of cDNA or gDNA derived from T cells, B-cell-depleted T cells, or PBMCs. Where available, HLA class I and class II types were obtained from metadata supplied by the sample provider rather than from assay-based typing. The dataset comprised deeply sampled blood TCRbeta repertoires from subjects exposed to, actively infected with, or recovered from COVID-19. Sample metadata almost always included a de-identified subject ID, COVID-19 status, age in years and sex. Samples came from the ongoing ImmuneRACE study (first 160 participants) plus 1,254 subjects from 6 global collaborators. Results and caveats for the whole study, not just this receptor: The amount of clinical and demographic metadata varied by source and participant and was provided uncurated.

Another Seattle source contributed samples from volunteer blood donors who had recovered from COVID-19. Collaborating institutions collected whole blood in K2EDTA tubes following their own protocols. For TCRbeta analysis, collaborators shipped samples as frozen whole blood, isolated PBMCs, or DNA extracted from either of those sample types. TCRbeta CDR3 regions were amplified from genomic DNA by means of the immunoSEQ Assay, a bias-controlled multiplex PCR. The paper's data handling went like this. Within the assay, amplification of reference gene primers was used to estimate how many nucleated cells each sample contained. To quantify the absolute abundance of each unique TCRbeta CDR3 rearrangement, sequence reads were collapsed and filtered. Productive Simpson clonality was computed per sample as the square root of Simpson's diversity index over productive rearrangements. As stored in TCRdb, this immuneACCESS dataset retains in-frame rearrangements with V and J assigned. A fraction of the clones does not appear; measured against another copy, unresolved V genes explain less than half of the discrepancy, and the remainder lacks a known reason. The V and J calls and clone size come from that table; D and trimming were worked out from the DNA. Recorded for this sample are under 350,000 clones; around four fifths of them occurred a single time. 4.6% of the sample lies in the top ten.

CDR1 SGHVS and CDR2 FQNEAQ are derived from the germline V gene. V is pared back by 0 bases and J by 1 base, with 9 bases lying between the germline termini. The CDR3 runs 15 amino acids, cysteine and phenylalanine included. Only the CDR3 DNA is retained, 45 bases long and in frame from the first base. As concerns this clone: This clone's antigen is unknown. No base-level quality is on record; no much larger clone is a single base apart.

The receptor was derived from a man aged 55-75 years who had recovered from COVID-19. Recombination linked TRBV7-8 to TRBJ1-1; TRBD1 is perhaps the D gene, given 5 matching bases. Source material: peripheral blood. CDR3 sequence: CASSLAQTENTEAFF. The nucleotide sequence reads TGTGCCAGCAGCTTAGCCCAGACAGAGAACACTGAAGCTTTCTTT. Outside the CDR3, residues come from the reference TRBV7-8 and TRBJ1-1 proteins, so the full variable domain is: GAGVSQSPRYKVAKRGQDVALRCDPISGHVSLFWYQQALGQGPEFLTYFQNEAQLDKSGLPSDRFFAERPEGSVSTLKIQRTQQEDSAVYLCASSLAQTENTEAFFGQGTRLTVV.